The source of this T cell receptor (beta chain) is a study of beta chain features in type 1 diabetes. The CDR3 contains 14 residues. Germline values: CDR1 ENHRY, CDR2 SYGVKD. Trimming removed 5 bases at V and 2 bases at J, with 9 bases between. Investigators reverse transcribed all isolated RNA, so they sequenced expressed TCRB transcripts. This table comes from immunoSEQ multiplex PCR, and its TCRdb copy is limited to in-frame clones, with some not included. The sample lists fewer than 650,000 clones, around a sixth occurring once. V is TRBV10-3 and J is TRBJ2-2; the D is unclear. The sample comprised naive CD4+ T cells from blood. This sequence was found in a young man in good health. This CDR3 is CAISPRVNTGELFF. In nucleotides, the CDR3 is TGTGCCATCAGTCCACGGGTAAACACCGGGGAGCTGTTTTTT.